This T cell receptor beta chain emerged from a study of vaccination and CD4 T cells after COVID-19. In the study overall: Typically, post-vaccine samples were obtained a median roughly 70 days after dose two, within a range of 14 to 241.

Treatment meaning: roughly 10-day PBMC culture with coronavirus spike peptide pools or control peptides (ViraFEST assay). Antigen-specific T cell expansion with peptide pools preceded TCR sequencing in the ViraFEST approach. Trimming removed 10 bases at V and 0 bases at J, with 18 bases between. The germline gives CDR1 LNHDA, CDR2 SQIVND (reference sequence). The CDR3 consists of 15 residues. The Oncomine TCR Beta short-read assay sequenced DNA from cultured CD4+ T cells. TCRdb fed the PCR reads into MiXCR, producing one record per CDR3 protein. The table has roughly 13,000 distinct CDR3 sequences, around 59% seen once. As for this clonotype: The target antigen is unknown.

This clonotype originated in a human donor who had recovered from COVID-19. V and J are TRBV19 and TRBJ1-1, with D unclear. Material for sequencing was CD4+ T cells from blood, cultured in vitro. The CDR3 coding sequence is TGTGCCACCCAGAGGGAGGGATTAGTGAACACTGAAGCTTTCTTT. Its protein product is CATQREGLVNTEAFF.